This T cell receptor (beta chain) was recorded in a study of early T cells in non-severe SARS-CoV-2 infection. At least ten counts were recorded for this clonotype. As part of library construction, unique molecular identifiers were attached to individual cDNA molecules. TCRdb fed the 5' RACE reads into MiXCR, producing one record per CDR3 protein. The profile shows tens of thousands of distinct CDR3 sequences, 4.6% of them singletons. CDR1 and CDR2 from the germline V gene are KGHDR and SFDVKD. The CDR3 totals 16 residues. V lost 3 bases and J lost 2; bases outside the gene matches: 6. J is TRBJ2-3 and V is TRBV24-1, with 8 bases lining up with TRBD2. Sequences were derived from whole blood, sampled at baseline. The sequence was collected from an adult who was a healthcare worker with PCR-confirmed SARS-CoV-2 infection or an uninfected control (not recorded which). In DNA form, the CDR3 reads TGTGCCACCAGTGATAGCGGGGGAGCTACCACAGATACGCAGTATTTT. Residues: CATSDSGGATTDTQYF.